This TCR beta chain came from a study of blood T cell repertoires in COVID-19. Across the whole study: PBMCs, B-cell-depleted T cells, or T cells were the source of the cDNA or gDNA that made up the material.

Authors' analysis steps: By means of reference gene primer amplification, nucleated cell counts were estimated. Sequencing used immunoSEQ multiplex PCR; TCRdb keeps in-frame clones, though not all of them. V and J calls plus clone size are reproduced from that table; the DNA served to infer D and trimming. This table has approximately 150,000 clones, around 87% appearing once. This clone was observed a few times. V was clipped by 3 bases and J by 2 bases, with 13 bases between them. The CDR3 runs 16 residues. Germline V gene sequence: CDR1 SGHVS, CDR2 FNYEAQ. This chain uses TRBV7-6 with TRBJ2-2, with a weak D call TRBD1 (5 bases). Input material: peripheral blood. This TCR came from a man aged 50 to 59 who had recovered from COVID-19. The DNA for the CDR3 is TGTGCCAGCAGCTTTTCCACCGGACATAACACCGGGGAGCTGTTTTTT. Protein: CASSFSTGHNTGELFF.